This TCR beta chain was identified during a study of PD-L1 blockade in urothelial cancer (TCRdb year 2017). Turning to the overall study: Therapy was started in 2014 for all patients, and atezolizumab 1,200 mg was administered intravenously every 3 weeks. Progression-free survival longer than 6 months counted as durable clinical benefit, and TCR features were additionally tested against both progression-free and overall survival. An ECOG performance status of 0 or 1 was recorded for the patients, and 0 to 3 prior chemotherapy regimens had been received by the patients. Pretreatment tumor samples, along with matched peripheral blood serially collected before and after atezolizumab treatment, were subjected to TCR sequencing. Blood samples gave a median of around 140,000 T cells and under 85,000 unique TCRs, with a median clonality of 0.080. Somatic, immune and clinical correlates of response to PD-L1 blockade with atezolizumab in urothelial cancer were the focus of an exploratory multi-omic analysis. Around 30 patients had pretreatment blood TCR-seq, about 25 had at least one posttreatment blood collection, and about 25 had tumor TCR-seq. Under 10 patients achieved durable clinical benefit and 20 did not. About nine tenths of the roughly 30 patients were males with bladder-origin urothelial cancer, and about 65% of the roughly 30 reported a prior smoking history. Blood samples were analyzed at two time points: 3 weeks after treatment start (second dose) and 6 weeks after treatment start. In the same patients who had TCR sequencing, pretreatment tumors also underwent whole exome sequencing and RNA sequencing.

Deletion took 0 bases off V and 3 bases off J, with a span of 8 bases between the germline ends. CDR1 and CDR2 were assigned from the germline V gene as LGHNA and YNFKEQ. The CDR3 has 14 amino acids, counting the end cysteine and phenylalanine. Only the CDR3 DNA stays, 42 bases, in frame from base 1. The full study reports these points: Because of the small sample size (n of about 30) and the many exploratory analyses performed, the results are intended to be regarded as hypothesis-generating. A pretreatment peripheral blood TCR clonality below the median was linked to improved progression-free and overall survival. Among patients with durable benefit, tumor-associated TCR clones showed greater expansion in peripheral blood 3 weeks after treatment started (n = 22, p = 0.022).

A cohort of about 27 patients with locally advanced or metastatic urothelial carcinoma, treated at Memorial Sloan Kettering on a trial protocol, was included. Peripheral blood mononuclear cells were collected from each patient pretreatment and during treatment, giving between 1 and 8 total time points per patient. The Qiagen DNeasy Blood extraction kit was used to purify genomic DNA from total PBMCs and tumor samples. PBMCs were collected pretreatment and during treatment and were isolated and stored as previously described. Points on this clone: What this receptor recognizes is not known. Qualities for individual bases were not recorded, and no much larger clone is one base off.

Synthetic TCR analog templates were spiked into each PCR to estimate absolute template abundance from read counts. The immunoSEQ assay used bias-controlled V and J gene primers to amplify TCRbeta CDR3 regions from genomic DNA. Sequencing of rearranged TCRbeta segments was done at approximately 20X coverage. Regarding the original processing steps: Sequencing errors were corrected by clustering and CDR3s were annotated against IMGT to assign V, D and J genes. Downstream analyses used only productive TCRbeta rearrangements and left out out-of-frame or stop-codon sequences. To compute clonality, Shannon entropy was normalized by the log of the number of unique productive sequences and then subtracted from one. Clones differing between time points or between blood and tumor were identified using Fisher's exact test with Benjamini-Hochberg correction, with an adjusted p below 0.01 applied as the threshold. The immuneACCESS repertoire file appears here via TCRdb, limited to in-frame rearrangements. These files lack a portion of the clones; in checked studies, under half of the deficit traces to unresolved V genes, and the cause of the others is not known. D and trimming were read from the DNA, whereas the V and J calls and clone size are those reported in that table. Counted in this sample were under 90,000 clones; 90% of them appeared once. The ten most abundant clones make up roughly a tenth of the sample.

The clonotype comes from a man aged 55 to 70 with urothelial cancer. The source material was PBMCs, sampled around atezolizumab (anti-PD-L1) treatment. The sequence joins TRBV4-2 to TRBJ2-5; the D gene is possibly TRBD1, with 5 bases matching. The encoded CDR3 is CASSQDAGKETQYF. The nucleotide sequence is TGTGCCAGCAGCCAAGATGCAGGGAAAGAGACCCAGTACTTC.